Here is one T cell receptor (beta chain) with its context. This record belongs to a study of shared clonotypes between healthy human individuals. The CDR3 consists of 14 residues. Assay: immunoSEQ multiplex PCR; the TCRdb copy retains only in-frame clones and omits some. The profile shows 150,000 to 200,000 clones, around 63% of them singletons. The chain links TRBV21-1 to TRBJ2-1; the table's D call, TRBD2, was not checked against the DNA. TRBV21-1 is marked as a pseudogene. This TCR derives from a young man in good health. Sample: memory CD4+ T cells sorted from blood. Indicated subset: CD45RA-negative fraction. In DNA form, the CDR3 reads TGTGCCAGCAGCCGGGACTTCTTCTACAATGAGCAGTTCTTC. Amino acids: CASSRDFFYNEQFF.